This TCR beta chain was recovered during a study of regulatory T cells in long-lasting Graves disease. Construction of TCR beta libraries relied on iRepertoire HTBI primers and on Arm-PCR targeting CDR3 regions. TCRdb called the multiplex PCR reads again in MiXCR, with one record for every CDR3 protein. The sample lists 530,000 or so distinct CDR3 sequences; 16% were seen once. This clonotype appeared many times. Its antigen is still unknown. Study conclusions and caveats: Patients with persistent disease showed a bias toward TRBV28, TRBJ1-2 and TRBJ2-5.

This CDR3 contains 19 residues. Germline trimming cut 1 base from V and 4 bases from J; bases unmatched to any gene: 12. Germline assignment: CDR1 LGHDT and CDR2 YNNKEL (reference sequence). Time point reported: newly diagnosed GD, antithyroid drugs for less than 3 months. PBMC RNA served as the TCR library source. The same sample was also studied in work on T cells in Graves' hyperthyroidism and ophthalmopathy. That source reports: Stable hyperthyroidism was told apart from ophthalmopathy by a model built on 13 V-J features.

Sequenced here: peripheral blood mononuclear cells (PBMCs), sampled at new diagnosis, from a patient treated with antithyroid drugs. This TCR came from a man between 18 and 35 years old with Graves disease. V gene TRBV3-1 combines with J gene TRBJ2-3; TRBD2 matches at 12 bases. Written as DNA, the CDR3 is TGTGCCAGCAGCCAAGTTATACGACTAGCGGGAGAAGTAGCAGATACGCAGTATTTT. Amino acid sequence: CASSQVIRLAGEVADTQYF.